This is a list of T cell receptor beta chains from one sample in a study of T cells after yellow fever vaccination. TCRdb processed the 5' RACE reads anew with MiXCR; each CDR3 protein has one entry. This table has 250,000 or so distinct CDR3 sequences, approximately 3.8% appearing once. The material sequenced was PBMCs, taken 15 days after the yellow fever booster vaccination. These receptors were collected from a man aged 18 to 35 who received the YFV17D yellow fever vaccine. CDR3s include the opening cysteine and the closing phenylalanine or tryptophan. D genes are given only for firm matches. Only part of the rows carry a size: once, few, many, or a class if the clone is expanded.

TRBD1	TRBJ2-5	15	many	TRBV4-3	CASSQGDRNWETQYF	TGCGCCAGCAGCCAAGGGGACAGGAATTGGGAGACCCAGTACTTC
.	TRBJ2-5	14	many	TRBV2	CASRGRPTAETQYF	TGTGCCAGCAGGGGCCGCCCGACAGCCGAGACCCAGTACTTC
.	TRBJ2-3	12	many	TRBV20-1	CSASTPWDTQYF	TGCAGTGCTAGTACCCCTTGGGATACGCAGTATTTT
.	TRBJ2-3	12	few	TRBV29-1	CSVVPNTDTQYF	TGCAGCGTTGTGCCGAACACAGATACGCAGTATTTT
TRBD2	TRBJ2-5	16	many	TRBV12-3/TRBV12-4	CASSLLAGGPQETQYF	TGTGCCAGCAGCCTTCTAGCGGGAGGGCCCCAAGAGACCCAGTACTTC
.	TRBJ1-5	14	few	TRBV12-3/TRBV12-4	CASSFPLGNQPQHF	TGTGCCAGCAGTTTCCCACTGGGCAATCAGCCCCAGCATTTT
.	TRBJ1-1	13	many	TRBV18	CASSQTVNTEAFF	TGTGCCAGCTCACAGACCGTGAACACTGAAGCTTTCTTT
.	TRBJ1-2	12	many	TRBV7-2	CASSLRRGGYTF	TGTGCCAGCAGCTTGCGCCGTGGAGGCTACACCTTC
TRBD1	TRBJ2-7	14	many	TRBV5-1	CASSYDRGAYEQYF	TGCGCCAGCAGCTACGACAGGGGCGCCTACGAGCAGTACTTC
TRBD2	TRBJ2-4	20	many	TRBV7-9	CASSLGRLAGGREAKNIQYF	TGTGCCAGCAGCTTAGGTCGTCTAGCGGGGGGGCGGGAGGCCAAAAACATTCAGTACTTC
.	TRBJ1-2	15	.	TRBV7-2	CASSLAPGHSNGYTF	TGTGCCAGCAGCTTAGCTCCGGGACACTCGAATGGCTACACCTTC
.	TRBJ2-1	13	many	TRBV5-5	CASSLVHYNEQFF	TGTGCCAGCAGCTTGGTGCACTACAATGAGCAGTTCTTC
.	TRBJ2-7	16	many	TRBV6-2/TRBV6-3	CASSYSSRDIGDEQYF	TGTGCCAGCAGTTACTCGAGCCGGGACATAGGCGACGAGCAGTACTTC
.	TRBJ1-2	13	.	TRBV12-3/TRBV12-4	CASSRNRAFGYTF	TGTGCCAGCAGTAGAAACAGGGCTTTCGGCTACACCTTC
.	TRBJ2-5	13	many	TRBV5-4	CASQQSPGETQYF	TGTGCCAGCCAGCAATCTCCCGGGGAGACCCAGTACTTC
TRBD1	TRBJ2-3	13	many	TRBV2	CASGPGGIDTQYF	TGTGCCAGCGGGCCAGGGGGAATCGATACGCAGTATTTT